This is a list of T cell receptor beta chains from one sample in a study of T cells in narcolepsy. Sequencing used immunoSEQ multiplex PCR; TCRdb keeps in-frame clones, though not all of them. Of about 33,000 clones listed, around 90% are singletons. Source material: CD45RA- memory CD4+ T cells from PBMCs. These receptors originate from a human donor with narcolepsy. Both conserved end residues are part of each CDR3. D genes are given only for firm matches. Only part of the rows carry a size: once, few, many, or a class if the clone is expanded.

>NA|NA|TRBJ1-4|TRBV6-1
CASRGDPGNEKLFF
TGTGCCAGCAGGGGGGACCCCGGGAATGAAAAACTGTTTTTT
>TRBD2|NA|TRBJ2-5|TRBV10-3
CAISGPRTSGGLTYQETQYF
TGTGCCATCAGTGGGCCCCGGACTAGCGGGGGCCTAACGTACCAAGAGACCCAGTACTTC
>NA|once|TRBJ2-1|TRBV20-1
CSARVVGEQFF
TGCAGTGCTAGAGTAGTGGGGGAGCAGTTCTTC
>TRBD2|NA|TRBJ2-2|TRBV27
CASSLSGGVRTGELFF
TGTGCCAGCAGTTTAAGCGGGGGGGTCCGGACCGGGGAGCTGTTTTTT
>NA|NA|TRBJ2-3|TRBV30
CAWSVRRADTQYF
TGTGCCTGGAGTGTACGACGGGCAGATACGCAGTATTTT
>NA|NA|TRBJ2-3|TRBV5-1
CASSALMKADTQYF
TGCGCCAGCAGCGCCCTTATGAAGGCAGATACGCAGTATTTT
>NA|once|TRBJ1-1|TRBV14
CASSQEAPIHLRGWGTEAFF
TGTGCCAGCAGCCAAGAAGCACCCATCCATCTACGGGGTTGGGGCACTGAAGCTTTCTTT
>NA|NA|TRBJ1-3|TRBV13
CASSSRTVSRGNTIYF
TGTGCCAGCAGCTCCCGGACAGTGTCTCGGGGAAACACCATATATTTT
>TRBD2|few|TRBJ2-5|TRBV9
CASSVVPGLAGGQETQYF
TGTGCCAGCAGCGTAGTCCCAGGACTAGCGGGGGGGCAAGAGACCCAGTACTTC
>TRBD2|NA|TRBJ2-3|TRBV28
CASSDLGASGGGLSTDTQYF
TGTGCCAGCAGCGACCTCGGGGCTAGCGGGGGGGGCCTTAGCACAGATACGCAGTATTTT
>NA|NA|TRBJ2-6|TRBV11-2
CASSFRQSPSGANVLTF
TGTGCCAGCAGCTTTAGGCAGTCTCCCTCTGGGGCCAACGTCCTGACTTTC
>TRBD1|NA|TRBJ1-1|TRBV23-1
CASSQWGTGRCTTEAFF
TGCGCCAGCAGTCAATGGGGGACAGGGAGGTGTACCACTGAAGCTTTCTTT
>NA|NA|TRBJ1-3|TRBV5-1
CASTLGSGNTIYF
TGCGCCAGCACCTTGGGTTCTGGAAACACCATATATTTT
>TRBD1|once|TRBJ1-2|TRBV5-4
CASSSGQGIHTF
TGTGCCAGCAGCTCGGGACAGGGGATCCACACCTTC
>NA|NA|TRBJ1-2|TRBV5-1
CASSSGASGVPYGYTF
TGCGCCAGCAGCTCGGGCGCTTCGGGCGTTCCCTATGGCTACACCTTC
>NA|few|TRBJ1-5|TRBV4-3
CASSQALYQPQHF
TGCGCCAGCAGCCAGGCACTTTATCAGCCCCAGCATTTT
>NA|NA|TRBJ1-1|TRBV10-1
CASSEAGANTEAFF
TGCGCCAGCAGTGAGGCGGGGGCTAACACTGAAGCTTTCTTT
>TRBD1|NA|TRBJ1-4|TRBV28
CASGGTGGNEKLFF
TGTGCCAGCGGGGGGACAGGGGGTAATGAAAAACTGTTTTTT
>NA|NA|TRBJ1-4|TRBV6-1
CASELREKLFF
TGTGCCAGTGAATTGCGTGAAAAACTGTTTTTT
>TRBD2|NA|TRBJ2-3|TRBV9
CASSVASGLAGGTDTQYF
TGTGCCAGCAGCGTAGCTTCGGGACTAGCGGGGGGGACAGATACGCAGTATTTT
>TRBD1|NA|TRBJ1-2|TRBV7-3
CASSPSGDRAHGYTF
TGTGCCAGCAGCCCATCCGGGGACAGGGCGCATGGCTACACCTTC
>NA|NA|TRBJ2-3|TRBV19
CASSIEARVPAGTDTQYF
TGTGCCAGTAGTATAGAAGCCCGAGTTCCGGCAGGCACAGATACGCAGTATTTT
>TRBD2|NA|TRBJ2-3|TRBV6-1
CASILAGFPGDTQYF
TGTGCCAGCATACTAGCGGGGTTTCCGGGAGATACGCAGTATTTT
>NA|NA|TRBJ2-3|TRBV6-1
CASTRADTQYF
TGTGCCAGCACACGGGCAGATACGCAGTATTTT
>NA|NA|TRBJ2-5|TRBV19
CASSIGRGHGETQYF
TGTGCCAGTAGTATAGGGAGAGGACATGGAGAGACCCAGTACTTC
>NA|NA|TRBJ2-7|TRBV5-5
CASSLAARGPSEQYF
TGTGCCAGCAGCTTGGCCGCCAGGGGCCCTTCCGAGCAGTACTTC
>TRBD1|NA|TRBJ2-1|TRBV7-6
CASSSGGQGYELNLFYQFF
TGTGCCAGCAGCTCTGGGGGACAGGGGTACGAACTTAACTTATTTTATCAGTTCTTC
>NA|NA|TRBJ2-2|TRBV18
CASSPPRRSTGELFF
TGTGCCAGCTCACCTCCTCGTCGGAGCACCGGGGAGCTGTTTTTT
>NA|NA|TRBJ1-1|TRBV28
CASSFGRSTEAFF
TGTGCCAGCAGTTTCGGACGAAGCACTGAAGCTTTCTTT
>NA|NA|TRBJ2-7|TRBV7-2
CASSLSDGARNPNEQYF
TGTGCCAGCAGCTTATCTGACGGGGCCCGCAACCCAAACGAGCAGTACTTC
>NA|NA|TRBJ2-1|TRBV18
CASSMGQYNEQFF
TGTGCCAGCTCAATGGGACAATACAATGAGCAGTTCTTC
>NA|NA|TRBJ1-1|TRBV30
CALTPLVGTHTEAFF
TGTGCCTTGACACCCCTGGTGGGAACGCACACTGAAGCTTTCTTT
>NA|NA|TRBJ2-3|TRBV5-1
CASSVRGTGPDTQYF
TGCGCCAGCAGCGTCCGGGGGACGGGCCCAGATACGCAGTATTTT
>NA|NA|TRBJ1-4|TRBV30
CAWTKVGAGRNEKLFF
TGTGCCTGGACTAAAGTCGGGGCAGGCCGTAATGAAAAACTGTTTTTT
>NA|NA|TRBJ1-5|TRBV9
CASSLGGEGNQPQHF
TGTGCCAGCAGCTTGGGAGGGGAGGGCAATCAGCCCCAGCATTTT
>NA|NA|TRBJ2-7|TRBV18
CASSPAGVYEQYF
TGTGCCAGCTCACCCGCAGGGGTCTACGAGCAGTACTTC
>NA|NA|TRBJ2-7|TRBV5-6
CASSLERNSYEQYF
TGTGCCAGCAGCTTGGAGAGGAACTCCTACGAGCAGTACTTC
>NA|few|TRBJ1-1|TRBV15
CATSIGVGVLNTEAFF
TGTGCCACCAGCATTGGGGTCGGGGTCTTGAACACTGAAGCTTTCTTT